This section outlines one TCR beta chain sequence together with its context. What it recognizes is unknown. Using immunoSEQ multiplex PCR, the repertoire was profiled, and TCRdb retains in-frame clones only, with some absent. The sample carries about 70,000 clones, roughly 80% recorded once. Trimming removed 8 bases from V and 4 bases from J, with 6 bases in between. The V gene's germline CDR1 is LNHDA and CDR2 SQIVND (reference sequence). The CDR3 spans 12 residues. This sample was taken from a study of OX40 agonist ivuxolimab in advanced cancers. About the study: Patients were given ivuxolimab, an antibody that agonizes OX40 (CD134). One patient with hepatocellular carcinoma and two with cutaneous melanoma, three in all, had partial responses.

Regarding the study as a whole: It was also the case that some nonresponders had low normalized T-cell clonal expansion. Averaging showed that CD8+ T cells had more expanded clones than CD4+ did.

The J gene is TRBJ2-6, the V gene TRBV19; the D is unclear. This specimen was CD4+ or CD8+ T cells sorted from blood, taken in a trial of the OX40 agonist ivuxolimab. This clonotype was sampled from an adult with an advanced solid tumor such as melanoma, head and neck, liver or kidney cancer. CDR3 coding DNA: TGTGCCAGTGGGTCAGGGGCCAACGTCCTGACTTTC. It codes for CASGSGANVLTF. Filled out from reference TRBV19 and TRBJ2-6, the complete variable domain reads DGGITQSPKYLFRKEGQNVTLSCEQNLNHDAMYWYRQDPGQGLRLIYYSQIVNDFQKGDIAEGYSVSREKKESFPLTVTSAQKNPTAFYLCASGSGANVLTFGAGSRLTVL.